This TCR beta chain stems from a study of blood T cell repertoires in COVID-19 (dated by TCRdb to about 2020). The study in broad terms: Collaborator samples came from the United States, Italy and Spain and covered acute and convalescent phases of COVID-19. The samples were drawn from two sources: the first 160 participants of the ongoing ImmuneRACE study, and 1,000 to 1,500 subjects contributed by 6 global collaborators. A freely available public database, intended as a resource for researchers studying the immune response to SARS-CoV-2, is where the repertoires were released. The sample metadata nearly always contained a de-identified subject ID, COVID-19 status, age in years and sex. Subjects who had been exposed to COVID-19, were actively infected with it, or had recovered from it provided the deeply sampled blood TCRbeta repertoires that made up the dataset. The material from the prospective study consisted of cDNA or gDNA derived from T cells, B-cell-depleted T cells, or PBMCs. HLA class I and class II types, where available, came from metadata supplied by the sample provider rather than from assay-based typing.

Results and caveats for the whole study, not just this receptor: The quantity of clinical and demographic metadata differed by source and by participant and was supplied without curation.

Remarks on this clone: Its antigen has not been determined. The record has no base qualities; no much larger clone is one base away.

Whole blood was collected in K2EDTA tubes by collaborating institutions according to the institutions' own protocols. For TCRbeta analysis, collaborators shipped samples in one of three forms: frozen whole blood, isolated PBMCs, or DNA extracted from either of those sample types. Trimming leaves V shorter by 7 bases and J shorter by 0 bases, with the junction holding 10 bases beyond the gene matches. The CDR3 numbers 17 residues from cysteine through phenylalanine. Just the 51-base CDR3 DNA is kept, in frame starting at base 1. CDR1 MNHEY and CDR2 SMNVEV were looked up in the germline V gene (reference sequence). The immunoSEQ Assay, a bias-controlled multiplex PCR, was used to amplify TCRbeta CDR3 regions from genomic DNA. On the authors' methods: The number of nucleated cells in each sample was estimated by amplification of reference gene primers within the assay. To quantify the absolute abundance of each unique TCRbeta CDR3 rearrangement, sequence reads were collapsed and filtered. For each sample, productive Simpson clonality was calculated by taking the square root of Simpson's diversity index across productive rearrangements. As stored in TCRdb, this immuneACCESS dataset retains in-frame rearrangements with V and J assigned. A fraction of the clones does not appear; measured against another copy, unresolved V genes explain less than half of the discrepancy, and the remainder lacks a known reason. That table is the source of V, J and clone size, and D and trimming were worked out from the DNA. This sample comprises over 30,000 clones, 65% to 90% of them detected only once. 15% to 20% of the sample is held by the ten biggest clonotypes.

Rearrangement joined TRBV27 to TRBJ2-2; TRBD1 aligns with 8 central bases. Source material: peripheral blood. The TCR comes from a woman aged 55 to 70 with active COVID-19. The nucleotide sequence is given as TGTGCCAGCACTAAGGAATCGACAGGGGCGAACACCGGGGAGCTGTTTTTT. Protein translation: CASTKESTGANTGELFF.